A selection of T cell receptor beta chains follows, all from one sample in a study of cytomegalovirus exposure and HLA in healthy donors. Produced via immunoSEQ multiplex PCR; TCRdb's table is partial and in-frame only. The top ten clones hold 16% of a sample with about 90,000 clones, 65% to 80% of them seen once. Sequences were obtained from PBMCs. These receptors were collected from a woman under 30 in good health and CMV-seropositive. CDR3s include the opening cysteine and the closing phenylalanine or tryptophan. D genes are given only for firm matches. Some rows mark clone size as missing; the rest say once, few, many or name a class of expanded clone.

j_gene: TRBJ1-4; d_gene: TRBD1; v_gene: TRBV6-6; abundance: .; CDR3aa: CASSYRGRTGSEKLFF; CDR3nt: TGTGCCAGCAGTTACAGGGGGAGGACAGGGAGTGAAAAACTGTTTTTT
j_gene: TRBJ1-2; d_gene: TRBD1; v_gene: TRBV6-5; abundance: once; CDR3aa: CASSYSPGGDGYTF; CDR3nt: TGTGCCAGCAGTTACTCACCAGGGGGCGATGGCTACACCTTC
j_gene: TRBJ1-6; d_gene: .; v_gene: TRBV19; abundance: .; CDR3aa: CASSIMGGNSPLHF; CDR3nt: TGTGCCAGTAGTATAATGGGAGGAAATTCACCCCTCCACTTT
j_gene: TRBJ1-2; d_gene: .; v_gene: TRBV19; abundance: .; CDR3aa: CASSIGGTNYGYTF; CDR3nt: TGTGCCAGTAGTATCGGCGGGACTAACTATGGCTACACCTTC
j_gene: TRBJ1-1; d_gene: .; v_gene: TRBV2; abundance: .; CDR3aa: CASLKEVDTEAFF; CDR3nt: TGTGCCAGCCTCAAAGAGGTGGACACTGAAGCTTTCTTT
j_gene: TRBJ1-2; d_gene: .; v_gene: TRBV7-9; abundance: .; CDR3aa: CASSSLDSQDTNYGYTF; CDR3nt: TGTGCCAGCAGCTCTCTGGACAGCCAAGATACTAACTATGGCTACACCTTC
j_gene: TRBJ1-2; d_gene: TRBD1; v_gene: TRBV16; abundance: .; CDR3aa: CASSFQGAYGYTF; CDR3nt: TGTGCCAGCAGCTTCCAGGGGGCATATGGCTACACCTTC
j_gene: TRBJ1-1; d_gene: .; v_gene: TRBV7-8; abundance: .; CDR3aa: CASSLGTANTEAFF; CDR3nt: TGTGCCAGCAGCTTAGGGACAGCGAACACTGAAGCTTTCTTT
j_gene: TRBJ1-4; d_gene: .; v_gene: TRBV2; abundance: .; CDR3aa: CASRWQGNEKLFF; CDR3nt: TGTGCCAGCAGGTGGCAGGGAAATGAAAAACTGTTTTTT
j_gene: TRBJ2-3; d_gene: TRBD2; v_gene: TRBV10-3; abundance: .; CDR3aa: CATQRGITDTQYF; CDR3nt: TGTGCCACTCAGCGGGGGATCACAGATACGCAGTATTTT
j_gene: TRBJ1-2; d_gene: TRBD1; v_gene: TRBV5-6; abundance: .; CDR3aa: CASSLVGGPNYGYTF; CDR3nt: TGTGCCAGCAGCTTGGTAGGGGGCCCCAACTATGGCTACACCTTC
j_gene: TRBJ2-7; d_gene: .; v_gene: TRBV4-3; abundance: .; CDR3aa: CASSYELAAAYEQYF; CDR3nt: TGCGCCAGCAGCTATGAATTGGCCGCGGCTTACGAGCAGTACTTC
j_gene: TRBJ2-6; d_gene: TRBD1; v_gene: TRBV4-3; abundance: .; CDR3aa: CASSQGTGTGANVLTF; CDR3nt: TGCGCCAGCAGCCAAGGGACAGGGACTGGGGCCAACGTCCTGACTTTC
j_gene: TRBJ2-2; d_gene: .; v_gene: TRBV7-6; abundance: .; CDR3aa: CASSLTPGRRGTGELFF; CDR3nt: TGTGCCAGCAGCTTAACCCCGGGACGGAGGGGAACCGGGGAGCTGTTTTTT
j_gene: TRBJ1-4; d_gene: .; v_gene: TRBV28; abundance: .; CDR3aa: CASSLPPGEKLFF; CDR3nt: TGTGCCAGCAGTCTCCCCCCGGGTGAAAAACTGTTTTTT
j_gene: TRBJ2-7; d_gene: .; v_gene: TRBV7-2; abundance: .; CDR3aa: CASNHHPSYEQYF; CDR3nt: TGTGCCAGCAACCACCACCCCAGCTACGAGCAGTACTTC